One and the same sample provided the 32 T cell receptor beta chains below, sequenced in a study of T cell changes during pregnancy in multiple sclerosis. Sequencing was performed with immunoSEQ multiplex PCR; in TCRdb, only in-frame clones are kept and a portion is missing. The sample carries about 48,000 clones, about nine tenths recorded once. The source was CD4+ T cells from peripheral blood mononuclear cells, collected in the second trimester of pregnancy. These TCRs come from a female donor with multiple sclerosis, enrolled in a pregnancy study.

This chain links TRBV7-9 with TRBJ1-2, with 7 bases aligning to TRBD1. The CDR3 is 12 amino acids. V gave up 1 base and J gave up 8 bases; unmatched junction bases: 1. Germline CDR1 reads SEHNR; CDR2 reads FQNEAQ (reference sequence). CDR3 sequence (DNA): TGTGCCAGCAGCTTAGAAGGGGGCGGCTACACCTTC. This gives the protein CASSLEGGGYTF.

The chain recombines TRBV5-1 with TRBJ1-4, with D possibly being TRBD1 (6 bases). V was cut by 1 base and J by 8 bases, with 12 bases left in between. This CDR3 comprises 14 residues. The V gene's germline CDR1 is SGHRS and CDR2 YFSETQ. The CDR3 bases are TGCGCCAGCAGCTTGCAACAGGGCCGGGAAAAACTGTTTTTT. This codes for CASSLQQGREKLFF.

The chain recombines TRBV18 with TRBJ2-1; 9 bases map to TRBD1. Germline trimming cut 2 bases from V and 5 bases from J; bases unmatched to any gene: 4. Per the germline V gene, CDR1 is KGHSH and CDR2 is LQKENI. The CDR3 spans 15 residues. In DNA, the CDR3 is TGTGCCAGCTCACCATACGGACAGGGGAACAATGAGCAGTTCTTC. This codes for CASSPYGQGNNEQFF.

The chain combines TRBV18 with TRBJ1-2; TRBD1 might be the D (5 bases). Trimming removed 3 bases from V and 2 bases from J, with 13 bases in between. CDR1 is KGHSH and CDR2 is LQKENI in the germline V gene. The CDR3 length is 15 residues. The CDR3 here is CASSPEGTGNYGYTF. The CDR3 DNA is TGTGCCAGCTCACCGGAGGGGACGGGGAACTATGGCTACACCTTC.

V is TRBV5-1 and J is TRBJ2-7, with TRBD2 identical over 11 bases. The CDR3 spans 16 residues. The ends lost 0 bases at V and 7 bases at J; junction bases unmatched: 9. Germline V lookup: CDR1 SGHRS, CDR2 YFSETQ. CDR3 sequence: CASSLGALAGGGEQYF. CDR3 nucleotide sequence: TGCGCCAGCAGCTTGGGTGCCCTAGCGGGAGGAGGGGAGCAGTACTTC.

The chain joins TRBV11-3 to TRBJ2-7; 14 nucleotides align to TRBD2. Germline values: CDR1 SGHNT, CDR2 YENEEA. This CDR3 contains 20 residues. Trimming at V came to 5 bases and at J to 5 bases, leaving 20 bases not matched to a gene. CDR3 loop: CASSPKPHGTSGRIEHEQYF. CDR3 in DNA: TGTGCCAGCAGCCCAAAACCCCACGGGACTAGCGGGAGAATAGAACACGAGCAGTACTTC.

This clone came up once. CDR3 DNA: TGTGCTTCCAGAGGGGGACAGTCTAATTCAGATACGCAGTATTTT. This translates into CASRGGQSNSDTQYF. The chain is built from TRBV2 and TRBJ2-3, with 7 bases that match TRBD1. The V gene's germline CDR1 is SNHLY and CDR2 FYNNEI. CDR3 length: 15 residues.

The genes are TRBV28 and TRBJ2-1, with D perhaps TRBD2 (6 bases). Germline values: CDR1 MDHEN, CDR2 SYDVKM. Between the trimmed V and J ends, which lost 2 bases and 2 bases, there was a span of 10 bases. The CDR3 contains 15 residues. The CDR3, as DNA: TGTGCCAGCAGTTTAGGGGCGGGACCCTACAATGAGCAGTTCTTC. Its translation: CASSLGAGPYNEQFF.

In DNA, the CDR3 is TGCGCCAGCAGCTTTAGCGGGGGCACAGATACGCAGTATTTT. Translated: CASSFSGGTDTQYF. The chain carries TRBV5-1 and TRBJ2-3, with 8 bases that match TRBD2. Germline CDR1 and CDR2: SGHRS and YFSETQ. CDR3 length: 14 residues. The V gene end was trimmed by 2 bases and the J gene end by 1 base; junction bases not matched to a gene: 0.

This sequence joins TRBV5-4 and TRBJ2-1, with a tentative D call TRBD1 (5 bases). Germline CDR1 SGHNT, CDR2 YYREEE (reference sequence). V dropped 4 bases and J dropped 5 bases, with 10 bases sitting between them. This CDR3 is built from 13 residues. The CDR3 DNA reads as TGTGCCAGCAGCCCGACAGTACACAATGAGCAGTTCTTC. Protein: CASSPTVHNEQFF.

The chain is built from TRBV5-1 and TRBJ2-5, with D perhaps TRBD1 (6 bases). Germline V lookup: CDR1 SGHRS, CDR2 YFSETQ. V gave up 4 bases and J gave up 4 bases, with 17 bases separating them. This CDR3 has 15 residues. In DNA form, the CDR3 reads TGCGCCAGCAGCACCGGACAGACCGATAGAGAGACCCAGTACTTC. This gives the protein CASSTGQTDRETQYF.

This CDR3 is CASRAQSTGAHEQFF. CDR3 nucleotide sequence: TGTGCCAGCAGAGCCCAATCGACAGGGGCCCATGAGCAGTTCTTC. The V and J genes are TRBV7-2 and TRBJ2-1; 8 bases fit TRBD1. This CDR3 spans 15 amino acids. The germline CDR1 and CDR2 sequences are SGHTA and FQGNSA. The V segment lost 6 bases and the J segment 8 bases; nucleotides outside the gene matches: 12.

The chain couples TRBV4-1 to TRBJ2-3, with TRBD2 matching 9 bases. V dropped 4 bases and J dropped 2; count of bases not matched to a gene: 4. The CDR3 totals 15 residues. The germline V gene has CDR1 MGHRA and CDR2 YSYEKL. The CDR3 nucleotides are TGCGCCAGCAGCCCGCTAGCGGGACTCACAGATACGCAGTATTTT. It codes for CASSPLAGLTDTQYF.

This rearrangement joins TRBV10-2 to TRBJ2-7, with 7 bases fitting TRBD1. The germline gives CDR1 WSHSY, CDR2 SAAADI. The length of the CDR3 is 12 residues. V shed 0 bases and J 13 bases; nucleotides not matched to a gene: 6. For the CDR3, the DNA is TGCGCCAGCAGTGAGTCGGGGACAGCCTGTTACTTC. Translating gives CASSESGTACYF.

V and J are TRBV6-6 and TRBJ2-7; no firm D call. This CDR3 contains 14 residues. Looked up from germline, CDR1 is MNHNY and CDR2 is SVGAGI (reference sequence). Trimming left V 2 bases short and J 3 bases short, with 11 bases between. This chain's CDR3 is CASSYPTEFYEQYF. The CDR3, as DNA: TGTGCCAGCAGTTACCCCACTGAATTCTACGAGCAGTACTTC.

The chain employs TRBV30 and TRBJ1-4, with 9 bases lining up with TRBD1. CDR3 length: 15 amino acids. The ends lost 2 bases at V and 5 bases at J; junction bases unmatched: 6. Germline-derived CDR1 and CDR2 are GTSNPN and SVGIG (reference sequence). CDR3 region: CAWSRLGTGNEKLFF. The CDR3 nucleotides read TGTGCCTGGAGTCGCCTAGGGACAGGGAATGAAAAACTGTTTTTT.

The chain has TRBV27 and TRBJ2-7, with D possibly matching TRBD1 (6 bases). V lost 0 bases to trimming and J lost 3 bases, with 15 bases between them. The CDR3 is made up of 16 amino acids. The germline CDR1 and CDR2 sequences are MNHEY and SMNVEV (reference sequence). CDR3 sequence (DNA): TGTGCCAGCAGTTTATCTGGGGACACGAGCTACTACGAGCAGTACTTC. Translating gives CASSLSGDTSYYEQYF.

This clone was seen only once. This sequence joins TRBV10-3 and TRBJ2-1; TRBD2 aligns across 8 bases. Germline-derived CDR1 and CDR2 are ENHRY and SYGVKD. V lost 11 bases and J lost 8; bases outside the gene matches: 14. The CDR3 is made up of 14 amino acids. For the CDR3, the DNA is TGTGCCGCCGGAGAAGCGGGAGTGAGGTATGAGCAGTTCTTC. The encoded protein is CAAGEAGVRYEQFF.

V usage is TRBV7-9 and J usage is TRBJ1-3, with D maybe TRBD1 (5 bases). This CDR3 contains 15 residues. Germline assignment: CDR1 SEHNR and CDR2 FQNEAQ (reference sequence). Trimming pared 3 bases from V and 0 bases from J, leaving 9 bases between. The CDR3 region is CASSFNQGSGNTIYF. The CDR3 DNA is TGTGCCAGCAGCTTTAACCAGGGCTCTGGAAACACCATATATTTT.

CDR3 residues: CASSLEGRSFNEQFF. For the CDR3, the DNA is TGTGCCAGCAGCTTAGAAGGGAGGTCTTTTAATGAGCAGTTCTTC. The gene calls are TRBV11-2 and TRBJ2-1; D is possibly TRBD2 (6 bases). Trimming took off 0 bases at V and 7 bases at J, with 13 bases between the two ends. Germline lookup yields CDR1 SGHAT and CDR2 FQNNGV. This CDR3 comprises 15 residues.

The rearrangement links TRBV5-1 to TRBJ2-2; D is undetermined. Germline values: CDR1 SGHRS, CDR2 YFSETQ. This CDR3 comprises 15 residues. Trimming stripped 0 bases from V and 3 bases from J, with 9 bases between. The CDR3 DNA reads as TGCGCCAGCAGCTTGGGTCCTACGCACACCGGGGAGCTGTTTTTT. This translates into CASSLGPTHTGELFF.

The V gene is TRBV27, the J gene TRBJ2-5; D gene unclear. This CDR3 contains 13 residues. CDR1 and CDR2 (germline): MNHEY, SMNVEV (reference sequence). V was pared by 9 bases and J by 3 bases, with 14 bases between. The CDR3 here is CASRSINKETQYF. In nucleotides, the CDR3 is TGTGCCAGTCGTAGCATAAATAAAGAGACCCAGTACTTC.

This clone was observed a single time. The genes are TRBV27 and TRBJ1-1; 11 nucleotides match TRBD1. The CDR3 consists of 15 residues. The V and J ends lost 5 bases and 3 bases, in that order; junction bases with no gene match: 5. CDR1 and CDR2 (germline): MNHEY, SMNVEV (reference sequence). DNA of the CDR3: TGTGCCAGCAGTCGGGGGACAGGGGGGTACACTGAAGCTTTCTTT. This sequence encodes CASSRGTGGYTEAFF.

Only a few counts were recorded for this clone. The chain joins TRBV5-1 to TRBJ1-5; D unclear. V was trimmed by 0 bases and J by 1 base, leaving 5 bases between them. CDR3 length: 14 amino acids. The V gene's germline CDR1 is SGHRS and CDR2 YFSETQ. This CDR3 is CASSLGGSNQPQHF. CDR3 DNA sequence: TGCGCCAGCAGCTTGGGAGGGAGCAATCAGCCCCAGCATTTT.

The rearrangement links TRBV11-2 to TRBJ2-3, with 8 bases aligning to TRBD2. The CDR3 is made up of 14 amino acids. Germline V gene sequence: CDR1 SGHAT, CDR2 FQNNGV. The trim removed 4 bases at V and 6 bases at J, leaving 6 bases unmatched. The CDR3 sequence: CASSSPAGADTQYF. The CDR3 DNA is TGTGCCAGCAGCTCCCCAGCGGGAGCGGATACGCAGTATTTT.

The V and J genes are TRBV9 and TRBJ2-3; 13 nucleotides match TRBD2. With 3 bases clipped from V and 5 bases from J, the junction kept 6 bases outside the gene matches. Germline assignment: CDR1 SGDLS and CDR2 YYNGEE. This CDR3 contains 16 residues. The CDR3 DNA is TGTGCCAGCAGCGCCGGACTAGCGGGAGTTGGAGATACGCAGTATTTT. This sequence encodes CASSAGLAGVGDTQYF.

The rearrangement links TRBV7-6 to TRBJ2-3; 9 bases fit TRBD1. CDR3 length: 15 residues. V shed 4 bases, J shed 3 bases, and the junction held 5 bases outside the gene matches. Per germline, CDR1 SGHVS and CDR2 FNYEAQ. The CDR3 coding sequence is TGTGCCAGCAGCTCGGACAGGGGAAGGACAGATACGCAGTATTTT. Encoded protein: CASSSDRGRTDTQYF.

In its sample, this clone was seen a few times. This chain links TRBV7-9 with TRBJ2-1; 11 bases are shared with TRBD2. Per the germline V gene, CDR1 is SEHNR and CDR2 is FQNEAQ (reference sequence). CDR3 length: 15 amino acids. The ends lost 4 bases at V and 4 bases at J; junction bases unmatched: 3. In DNA form, the CDR3 reads TGTGCCAGCAGCTCCCGACTAGCGGGGTACAATGAGCAGTTCTTC. It specifies CASSSRLAGYNEQFF. Supplemented by reference TRBV7-9 and TRBJ2-1, the full variable domain reads DTGVSQNPRHKITKRGQNVTFRCDPISEHNRLYWYRQTLGQGPEFLTYFQNEAQLEKSRLLSDRFSAERPKGSFSTLEIQRTEQGDSAMYLCASSSRLAGYNEQFFGPGTRLTVL.

The chain uses TRBV7-2 and TRBJ1-2; D call uncertain. This CDR3 is 15 amino acids long. Germline CDR1 is SGHTA and CDR2 is FQGNSA. V gave up 1 base and J gave up 0 bases, with 9 bases separating them. The CDR3 here is CASSLESSTNYGYTF. For the CDR3, the DNA is TGTGCCAGCAGCTTAGAGTCGTCTACTAACTATGGCTACACCTTC.

This clone was seen only once. The chain uses TRBV7-8 and TRBJ2-7; D gene ambiguous. The CDR3 is made up of 16 amino acids. Germline CDR1 is SGHVS and CDR2 is FQNEAQ. V dropped 5 bases and J dropped 6 bases, with 23 bases sitting between them. DNA for the CDR3: TGTGCCAGCAGCCCGGAACCCCCGGCCTCCCTAGGCGAGCAGTACTTC. Translated: CASSPEPPASLGEQYF.

This clone was observed a single time. The chain is built from TRBV5-4 and TRBJ2-1, with 9 bases that match TRBD2. Germline CDR1 is SGHNT and CDR2 is YYREEE (reference sequence). The CDR3 has 16 amino acids. V lost 0 bases and J lost 8; bases outside the gene matches: 9. This chain's CDR3 is CASSLGTSVVGDEQFF. Here the CDR3 DNA reads TGTGCCAGCAGCTTGGGGACTAGCGTTGTTGGCGATGAGCAGTTCTTC.

This chain connects TRBV19 to TRBJ2-3; TRBD1 might be the D (6 bases). CDR1 LNHDA and CDR2 SQIVND come from the germline V gene (reference sequence). Between the trimmed V and J ends, which lost 5 bases and 6 bases, there was a span of 12 bases. The CDR3 has 13 amino acids. CDR3 region: CASSRQAWDTQYF. The DNA for the CDR3 is TGTGCCAGTAGTCGACAGGCTTGGGATACGCAGTATTTT.